This T cell receptor (beta chain) was sequenced for a study of cytomegalovirus exposure and HLA in healthy donors. As to this clone: Its antigen is currently unknown.

Use of 60 Vbeta and 13 Jbeta primers characterized the PCR. Assay used: immunoSEQ multiplex PCR; TCRdb lists only in-frame clones, some missing. The repertoire holds approximately 180,000 clones, with 80% to 90% as singletons. This CDR3 is 13 amino acids long. The germline gives CDR1 MNHEY, CDR2 SVGAGI. The ends lost 2 bases at V and 4 bases at J; junction bases unmatched: 1. Study-wide findings and caveats: In a later analysis, the majority of CMV-associated beta chains seemingly showed HLA restriction. A later analysis, which compared TCR beta chains of equal frequency, found the HLA-associated ones more clonally expanded. Sequencing depth across donors, presence/absence analyses assumed, was roughly uniform.

The chain uses TRBV6-5 and TRBJ2-7, with TRBD1 matching 8 bases. This TCR came from a woman in her late teens or twenties in good health and CMV-seropositive. Sequencing was done on a sample of PBMCs. The CDR3 region has the DNA TGTGCCAGCAGTTACAGACAGGGGTACGAGCAGTACTTC. Residues: CASSYRQGYEQYF.